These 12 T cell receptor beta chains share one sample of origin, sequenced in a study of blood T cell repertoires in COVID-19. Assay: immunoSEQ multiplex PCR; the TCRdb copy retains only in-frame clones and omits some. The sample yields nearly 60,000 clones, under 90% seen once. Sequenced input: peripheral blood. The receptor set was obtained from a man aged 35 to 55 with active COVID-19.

DNA for the CDR3: TGCAGCGTTGACGGACTAGCGGGAGAAGATTACAATGAGCAGTTCTTC. As protein: CSVDGLAGEDYNEQFF. V is TRBV29-1 and J is TRBJ2-1; 13 nucleotides line up with TRBD2. Trimming removed 3 bases from V and 4 bases from J; junction bases left unmatched: 6. Germline CDR1 and CDR2: SQVTM and ANQGSEA. The CDR3 contains 16 residues.

Here the CDR3 reads CASSQDLRTGLNGELFF. In DNA, the CDR3 is TGCGCCAGCAGCCAAGATTTAAGGACAGGGTTGAACGGGGAGCTGTTTTTT. The V and J genes are TRBV4-1 and TRBJ2-2, with 8 bases fitting TRBD1. Per germline, CDR1 MGHRA and CDR2 YSYEKL. The CDR3 length is 17 residues. V lost 0 bases and J lost 7; bases outside the gene matches: 10.

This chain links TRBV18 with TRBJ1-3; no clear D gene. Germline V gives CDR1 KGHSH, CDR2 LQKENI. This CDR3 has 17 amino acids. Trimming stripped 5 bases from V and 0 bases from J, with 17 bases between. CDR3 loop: CASSALGVDFSGNTIYF. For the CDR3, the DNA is TGTGCCAGCTCAGCCCTGGGCGTGGATTTCTCTGGAAACACCATATATTTT. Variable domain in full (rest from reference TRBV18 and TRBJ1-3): NAGVMQNPRHLVRRRGQEARLRCSPMKGHSHVYWYRQLPEEGLKFMVYLQKENIIDESGMPKERFSAEFPKEGPSILRIQQVVRGDSAAYFCASSALGVDFSGNTIYFGEGSWLTVV.

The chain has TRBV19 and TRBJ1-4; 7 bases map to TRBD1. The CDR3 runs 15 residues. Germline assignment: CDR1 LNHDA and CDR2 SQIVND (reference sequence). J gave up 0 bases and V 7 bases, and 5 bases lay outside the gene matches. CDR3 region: CASKQGTSTNEKLFF. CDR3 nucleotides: TGTGCCAGTAAACAGGGGACTTCAACTAATGAAAAACTGTTTTTT.

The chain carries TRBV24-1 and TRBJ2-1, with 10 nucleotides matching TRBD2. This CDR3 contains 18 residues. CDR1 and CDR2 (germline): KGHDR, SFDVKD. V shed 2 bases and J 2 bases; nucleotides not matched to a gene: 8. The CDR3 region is CATSDSPSGRVPYNEQFF. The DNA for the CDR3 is TGTGCCACCAGTGATTCCCCTAGCGGGAGAGTACCCTACAATGAGCAGTTCTTC.

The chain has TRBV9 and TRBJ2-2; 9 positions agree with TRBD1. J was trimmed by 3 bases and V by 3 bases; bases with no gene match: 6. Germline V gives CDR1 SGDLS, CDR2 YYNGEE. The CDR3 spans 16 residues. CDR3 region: CASSAPGQGHTGELFF. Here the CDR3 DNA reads TGTGCCAGCAGCGCGCCGGGACAGGGACACACCGGGGAGCTGTTTTTT.

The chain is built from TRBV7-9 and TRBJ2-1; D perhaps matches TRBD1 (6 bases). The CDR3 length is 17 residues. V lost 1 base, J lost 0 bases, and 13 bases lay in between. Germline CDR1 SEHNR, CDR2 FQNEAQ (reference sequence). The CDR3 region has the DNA TGTGCCAGCAGCTTAGGCTGGCAGGGGAGCTCCTACAATGAGCAGTTCTTC. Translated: CASSLGWQGSSYNEQFF.

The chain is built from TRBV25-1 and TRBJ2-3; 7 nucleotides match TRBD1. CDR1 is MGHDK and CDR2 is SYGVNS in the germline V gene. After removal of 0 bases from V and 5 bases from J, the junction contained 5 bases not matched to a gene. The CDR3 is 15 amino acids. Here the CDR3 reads CASSEYKAGGDTQYF. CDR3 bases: TGTGCCAGCAGTGAATATAAGGCAGGGGGAGATACGCAGTATTTT.

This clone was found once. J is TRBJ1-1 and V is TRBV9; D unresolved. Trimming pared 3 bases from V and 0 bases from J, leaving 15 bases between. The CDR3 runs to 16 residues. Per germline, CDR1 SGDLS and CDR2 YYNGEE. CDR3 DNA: TGTGCCAGCAGCGCGTTCAGGCCCACACTGAACACTGAAGCTTTCTTT. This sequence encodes CASSAFRPTLNTEAFF.

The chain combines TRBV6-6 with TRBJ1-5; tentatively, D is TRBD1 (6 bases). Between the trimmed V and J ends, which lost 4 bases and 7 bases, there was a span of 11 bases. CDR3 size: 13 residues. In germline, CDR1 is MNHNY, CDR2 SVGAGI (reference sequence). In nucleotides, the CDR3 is TGTGCCAGCAGTTGGGGGGGGCAGCAGCCCCAGCATTTT. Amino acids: CASSWGGQQPQHF.

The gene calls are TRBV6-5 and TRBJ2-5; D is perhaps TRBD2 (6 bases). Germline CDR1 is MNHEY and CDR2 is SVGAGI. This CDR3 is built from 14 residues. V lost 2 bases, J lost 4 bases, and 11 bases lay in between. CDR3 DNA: TGTGCCAGCAGTTACGTTCGGGGGATAGAGACCCAGTACTTC. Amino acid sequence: CASSYVRGIETQYF.

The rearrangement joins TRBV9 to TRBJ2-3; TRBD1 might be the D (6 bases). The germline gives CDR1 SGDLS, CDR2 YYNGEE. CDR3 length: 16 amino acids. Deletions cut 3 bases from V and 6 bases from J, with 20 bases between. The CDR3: CASSARLWGQGDTQYF. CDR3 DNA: TGTGCCAGCAGCGCCAGACTATGGGGGCAGGGGGATACGCAGTATTTT.